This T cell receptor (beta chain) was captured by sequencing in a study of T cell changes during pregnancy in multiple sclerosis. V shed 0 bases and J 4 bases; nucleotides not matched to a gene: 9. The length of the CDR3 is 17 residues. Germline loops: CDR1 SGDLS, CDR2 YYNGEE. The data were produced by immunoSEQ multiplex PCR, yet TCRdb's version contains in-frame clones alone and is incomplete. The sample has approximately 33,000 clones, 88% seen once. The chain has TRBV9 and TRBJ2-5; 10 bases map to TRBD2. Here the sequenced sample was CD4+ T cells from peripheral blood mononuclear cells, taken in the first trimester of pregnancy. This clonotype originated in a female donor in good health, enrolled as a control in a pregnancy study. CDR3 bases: TGTGCCAGCAGCGTAGTCTCAAGCGGGGGGGCCCCAGAGACCCAGTACTTC. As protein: CASSVVSSGGAPETQYF.